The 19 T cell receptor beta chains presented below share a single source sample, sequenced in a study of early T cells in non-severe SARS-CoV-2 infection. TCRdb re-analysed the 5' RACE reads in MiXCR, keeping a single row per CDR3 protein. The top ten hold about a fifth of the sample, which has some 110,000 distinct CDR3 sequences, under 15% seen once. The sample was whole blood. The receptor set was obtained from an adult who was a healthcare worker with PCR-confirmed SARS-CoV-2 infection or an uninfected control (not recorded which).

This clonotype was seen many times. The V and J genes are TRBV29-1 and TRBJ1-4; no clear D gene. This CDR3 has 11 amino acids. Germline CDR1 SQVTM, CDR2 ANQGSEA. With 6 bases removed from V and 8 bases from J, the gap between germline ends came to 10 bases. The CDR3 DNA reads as TGCAGCGTAGCATATGAGGAAAAACTGTTTTTT. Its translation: CSVAYEEKLFF.

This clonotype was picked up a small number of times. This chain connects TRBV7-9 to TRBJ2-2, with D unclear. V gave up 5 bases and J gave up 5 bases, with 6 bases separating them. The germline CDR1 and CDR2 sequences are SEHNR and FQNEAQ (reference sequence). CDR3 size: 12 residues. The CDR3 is CASSPGTGELFF. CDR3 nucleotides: TGTGCCAGCAGCCCTGGGACCGGGGAGCTGTTTTTT. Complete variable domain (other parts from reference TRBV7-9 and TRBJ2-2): DTGVSQNPRHKITKRGQNVTFRCDPISEHNRLYWYRQTLGQGPEFLTYFQNEAQLEKSRLLSDRFSAERPKGSFSTLEIQRTEQGDSAMYLCASSPGTGELFFGEGSRLTVL.

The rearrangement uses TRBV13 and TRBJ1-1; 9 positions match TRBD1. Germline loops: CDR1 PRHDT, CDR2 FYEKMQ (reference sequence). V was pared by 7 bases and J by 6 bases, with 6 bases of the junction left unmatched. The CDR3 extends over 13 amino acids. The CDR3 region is CASKQGARSEAFF. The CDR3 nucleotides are TGTGCCAGCAAACAGGGGGCGAGATCTGAAGCTTTCTTT.

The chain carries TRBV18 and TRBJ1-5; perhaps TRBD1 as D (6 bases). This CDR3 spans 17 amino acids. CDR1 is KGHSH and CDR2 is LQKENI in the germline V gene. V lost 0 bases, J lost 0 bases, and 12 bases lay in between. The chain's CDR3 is CASSPPRGTNSNQPQHF. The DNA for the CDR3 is TGTGCCAGCTCACCACCGAGGGGGACAAATAGCAATCAGCCCCAGCATTTT.

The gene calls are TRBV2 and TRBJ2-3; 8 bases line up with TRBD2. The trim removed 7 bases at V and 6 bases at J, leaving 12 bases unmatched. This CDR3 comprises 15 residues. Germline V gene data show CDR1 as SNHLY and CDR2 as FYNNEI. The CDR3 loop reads CASKLVRGGQDTQYF. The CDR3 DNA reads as TGTGCCAGCAAGTTAGTACGGGGGGGCCAGGATACGCAGTATTTT.

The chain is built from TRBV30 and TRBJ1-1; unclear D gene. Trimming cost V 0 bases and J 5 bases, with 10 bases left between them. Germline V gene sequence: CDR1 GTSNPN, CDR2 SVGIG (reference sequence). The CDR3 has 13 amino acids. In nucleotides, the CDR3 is TGTGCCTGGAGTGTAGGGATGGGGACTGAAGCTTTCTTT. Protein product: CAWSVGMGTEAFF.

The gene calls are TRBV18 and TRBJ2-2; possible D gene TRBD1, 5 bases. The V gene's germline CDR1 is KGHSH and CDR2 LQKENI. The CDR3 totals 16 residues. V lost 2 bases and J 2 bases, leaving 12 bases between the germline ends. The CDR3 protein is CASSPIGAGNTGELFF. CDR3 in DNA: TGTGCCAGCTCACCAATTGGGGCCGGAAACACCGGGGAGCTGTTTTTT.

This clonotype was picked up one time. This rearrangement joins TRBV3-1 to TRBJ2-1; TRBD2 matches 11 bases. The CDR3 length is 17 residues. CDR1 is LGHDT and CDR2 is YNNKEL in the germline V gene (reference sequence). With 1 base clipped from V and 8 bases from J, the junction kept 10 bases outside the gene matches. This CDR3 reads CASSQVKTSGGAHEQFF. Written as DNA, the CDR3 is TGTGCCAGCAGCCAAGTTAAAACTAGCGGGGGTGCGCATGAGCAGTTCTTC.

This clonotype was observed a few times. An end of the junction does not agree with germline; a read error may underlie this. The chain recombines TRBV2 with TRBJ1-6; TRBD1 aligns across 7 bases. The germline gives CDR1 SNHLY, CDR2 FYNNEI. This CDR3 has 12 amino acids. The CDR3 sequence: CASSVARDSIYF. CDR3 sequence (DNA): TGTGCCAGCAGTGTTGCCCGGGACAGCATATACTTT.

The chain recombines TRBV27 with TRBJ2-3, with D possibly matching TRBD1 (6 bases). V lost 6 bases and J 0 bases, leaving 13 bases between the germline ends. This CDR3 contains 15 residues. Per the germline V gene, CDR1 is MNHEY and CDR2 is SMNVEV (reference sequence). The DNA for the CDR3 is TGTGCCAGCAGAATCAGGGGAACTAGCACAGATACGCAGTATTTT. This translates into CASRIRGTSTDTQYF.

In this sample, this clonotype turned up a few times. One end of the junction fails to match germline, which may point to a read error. The CDR3 sequence: CASSLAGSEMGEQYF. The CDR3 DNA follows: TGTGCCAGCAGTCTAGCGGGGTCGGAAATGGGGGAGCAGTACTTC. The chain couples TRBV12-3 or TRBV12-4 to TRBJ2-7; 9 bases match TRBD2. This CDR3 is built from 15 residues.

CDR3 protein: CASSPGTGAYNEQFF. The CDR3 DNA is TGTGCCAGCAGCCCTGGGACAGGGGCTTACAATGAGCAGTTCTTC. The chain has TRBV12-3 or TRBV12-4 and TRBJ2-1; 10 bases are a match to TRBD1. V dropped 6 bases and J dropped 4; count of bases not matched to a gene: 6. There are 15 residues in the CDR3.

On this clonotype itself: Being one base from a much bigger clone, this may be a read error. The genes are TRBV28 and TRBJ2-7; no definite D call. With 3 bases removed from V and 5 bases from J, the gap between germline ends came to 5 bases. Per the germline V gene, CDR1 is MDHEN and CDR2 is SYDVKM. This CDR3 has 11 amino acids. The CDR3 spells CASSFGHEQYF. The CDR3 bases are TGTGCCAGCAGTTTCGGCCACGAGCAGTACTTC.

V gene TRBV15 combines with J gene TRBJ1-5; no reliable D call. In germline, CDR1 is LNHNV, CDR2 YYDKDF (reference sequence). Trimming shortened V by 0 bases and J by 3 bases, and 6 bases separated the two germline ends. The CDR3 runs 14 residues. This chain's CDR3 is CATSREGINQPQHF. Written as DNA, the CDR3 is TGTGCCACCAGCAGAGAGGGGATCAATCAGCCCCAGCATTTT.

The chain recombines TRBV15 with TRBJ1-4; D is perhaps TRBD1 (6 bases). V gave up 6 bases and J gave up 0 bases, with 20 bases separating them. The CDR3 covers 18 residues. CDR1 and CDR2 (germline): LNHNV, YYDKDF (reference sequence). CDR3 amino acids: CATSPRGALVSTNEKLFF. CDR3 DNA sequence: TGTGCCACCAGTCCAAGGGGGGCGCTTGTTTCAACTAATGAAAAACTGTTTTTT.

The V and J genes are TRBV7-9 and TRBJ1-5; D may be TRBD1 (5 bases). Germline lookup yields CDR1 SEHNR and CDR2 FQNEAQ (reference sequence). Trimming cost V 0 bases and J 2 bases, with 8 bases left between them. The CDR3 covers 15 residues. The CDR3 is CASSLAGAGNQPQHF. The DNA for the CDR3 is TGTGCCAGCAGCTTAGCCGGGGCCGGCAATCAGCCCCAGCATTTT. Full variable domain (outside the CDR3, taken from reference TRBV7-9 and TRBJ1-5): DTGVSQNPRHKITKRGQNVTFRCDPISEHNRLYWYRQTLGQGPEFLTYFQNEAQLEKSRLLSDRFSAERPKGSFSTLEIQRTEQGDSAMYLCASSLAGAGNQPQHFGDGTRLSIL.

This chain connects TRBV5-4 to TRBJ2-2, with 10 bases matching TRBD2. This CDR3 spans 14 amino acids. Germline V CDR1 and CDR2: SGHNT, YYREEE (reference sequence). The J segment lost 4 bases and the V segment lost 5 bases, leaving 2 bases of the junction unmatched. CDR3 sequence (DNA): TGTGCCAGCAGTAGCGGGGGGTCCACCGGGGAGCTGTTTTTT. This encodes CASSSGGSTGELFF.

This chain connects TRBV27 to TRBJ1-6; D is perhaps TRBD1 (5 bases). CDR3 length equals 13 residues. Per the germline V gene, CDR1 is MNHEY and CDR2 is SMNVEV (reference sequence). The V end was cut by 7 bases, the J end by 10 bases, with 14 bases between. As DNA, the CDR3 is TGTGCCAGCACCCTTGTCCAGGGATCACCCCTCCACTTT. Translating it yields CASTLVQGSPLHF.

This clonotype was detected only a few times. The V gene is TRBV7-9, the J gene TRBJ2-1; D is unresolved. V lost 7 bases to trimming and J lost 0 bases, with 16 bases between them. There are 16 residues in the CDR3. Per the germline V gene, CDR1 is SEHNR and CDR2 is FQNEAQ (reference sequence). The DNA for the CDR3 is TGTGCCAGCACCCCGGAAGCCGCGAGCTCCTACAATGAGCAGTTCTTC. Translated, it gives CASTPEAASSYNEQFF.